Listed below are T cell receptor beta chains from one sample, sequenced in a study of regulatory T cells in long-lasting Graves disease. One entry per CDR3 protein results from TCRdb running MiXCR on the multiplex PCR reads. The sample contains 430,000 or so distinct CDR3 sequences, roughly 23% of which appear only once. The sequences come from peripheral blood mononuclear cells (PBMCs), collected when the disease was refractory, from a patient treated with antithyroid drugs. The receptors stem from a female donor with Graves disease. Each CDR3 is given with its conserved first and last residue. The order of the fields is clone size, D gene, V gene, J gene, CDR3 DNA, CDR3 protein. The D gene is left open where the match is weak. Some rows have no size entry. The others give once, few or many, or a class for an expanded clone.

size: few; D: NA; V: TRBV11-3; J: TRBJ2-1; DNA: TGTGCCAGCAGCTTAGGTAGGACGTCAGACAATGAGCAGTTCTTC; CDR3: CASSLGRTSDNEQFF
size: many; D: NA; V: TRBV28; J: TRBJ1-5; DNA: TGTGCCAGCAGTTTCGTAGAGGAAAATCAGCCCCAGCATTTT; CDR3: CASSFVEENQPQHF
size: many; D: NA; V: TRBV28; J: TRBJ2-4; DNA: TGTGCCAGCAGCTATTTAGCCAAAAACATTCAGTACTTC; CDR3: CASSYLAKNIQYF
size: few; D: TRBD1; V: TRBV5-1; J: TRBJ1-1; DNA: TGCGCCAGCAGCTTGGAACCGGGACAGGGCTGGAACACTGAAGCTTTCTTT; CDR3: CASSLEPGQGWNTEAFF
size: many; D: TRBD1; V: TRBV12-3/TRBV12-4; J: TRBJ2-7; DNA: TGTGCCAGCAGTTTTGTGACAGGGAGATCATACGAGCAGTACTTC; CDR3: CASSFVTGRSYEQYF
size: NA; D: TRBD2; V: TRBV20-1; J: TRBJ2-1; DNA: TGCAGTGCTAGAGTAGCGGGGAGGTACAATGAGCAGTTCTTC; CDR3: CSARVAGRYNEQFF
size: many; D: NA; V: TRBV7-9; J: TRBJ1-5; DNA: TGTGCCAGCAGCGTGCAGGGGAATCAGCCCCAGCATTTT; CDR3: CASSVQGNQPQHF
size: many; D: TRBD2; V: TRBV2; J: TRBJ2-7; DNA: TGTGCCAGCAGTGAACCCCGGGGGGGGATTTCCTCCTACGAGCAGTACTTC; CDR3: CASSEPRGGISSYEQYF
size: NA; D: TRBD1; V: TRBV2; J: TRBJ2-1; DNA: TGTGCCAGCAGCCGACAGGGGTCGGGCGATGAGCAGTTCTTC; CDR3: CASSRQGSGDEQFF
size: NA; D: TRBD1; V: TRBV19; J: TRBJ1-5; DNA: TGTGCCAGTACCTCGGGACAGTTGCAGCCCCAGCATTTT; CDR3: CASTSGQLQPQHF
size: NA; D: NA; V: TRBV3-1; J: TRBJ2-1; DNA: TGTGCCAGCAGCCAAGGGTCCTACAATGAGCAGTTCTTC; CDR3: CASSQGSYNEQFF
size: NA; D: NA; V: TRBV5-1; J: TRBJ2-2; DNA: TGCGCCAGCAGCCTCGACCCCGACGGGGAGCTGTTTTTT; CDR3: CASSLDPDGELFF
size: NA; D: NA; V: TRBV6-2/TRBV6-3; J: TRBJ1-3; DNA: TGTGCCAGCGGGGACGGTGCGCACGCCATATATTTT; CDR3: CASGDGAHAIYF
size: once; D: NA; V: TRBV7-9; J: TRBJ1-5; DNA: TGTGCCAGCAGCTATCTCGATCAGCCCCAGCATTTT; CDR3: CASSYLDQPQHF
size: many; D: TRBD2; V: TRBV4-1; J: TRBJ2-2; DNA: TGCGCCAGCAGTCGGGGGGAGGGCCGGGAGCTGTTTTTT; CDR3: CASSRGEGRELFF
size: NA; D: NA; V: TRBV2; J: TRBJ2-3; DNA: TGTGCCAGCACCCGGGACGGCACTGCAGATACGCAGTATTTT; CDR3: CASTRDGTADTQYF
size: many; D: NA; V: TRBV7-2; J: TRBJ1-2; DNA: TGTGCCAGCAGCTTAGACAGGAATCTCTTCTATGGCTACACCTTC; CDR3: CASSLDRNLFYGYTF
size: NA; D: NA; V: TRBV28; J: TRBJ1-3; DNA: TGTGCCAGCAGTCGTTACAGGGAAGGCTCTGGAAACACCATATATTTT; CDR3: CASSRYREGSGNTIYF
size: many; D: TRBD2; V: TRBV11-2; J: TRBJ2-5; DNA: TGTGCCAGCAGCTTAGGTCTCTTGGGAGGGCCCGGGGAGACCCAGTACTTC; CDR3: CASSLGLLGGPGETQYF
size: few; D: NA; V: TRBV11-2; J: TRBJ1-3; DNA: TGTGCCAGCAGAACACAGGGAACCATCAACTCTGGAAACACCATATATTTT; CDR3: CASRTQGTINSGNTIYF
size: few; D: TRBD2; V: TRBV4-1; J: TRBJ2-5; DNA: TGCGCCAGCAGCCAATTTGGAGGGACTAGCGGACAAGAGACCCAGTACTTC; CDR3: CASSQFGGTSGQETQYF
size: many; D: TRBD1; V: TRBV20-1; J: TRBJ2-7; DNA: TGCAGTGCTGGGGACAGACAGGGCCGGGACGAGCAGTACTTC; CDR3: CSAGDRQGRDEQYF